What follows are 27 T cell receptor beta chains derived from one specimen sequenced in a study of T cells after yellow fever vaccination. MiXCR was run by TCRdb on the 5' RACE reads, yielding one entry per CDR3 protein. The sample lists approximately 150,000 distinct CDR3 sequences; approximately 6.2% were seen once. Sequencing used CD4+ T cells sorted from PBMCs, obtained on the day of the first yellow fever vaccination. These receptors came from a man between 18 and 29 years old who received the YFV17D yellow fever vaccine.

The chain couples TRBV7-2 to TRBJ2-5; 9 nucleotides agree with TRBD2. V lost 6 bases and J lost 5; bases outside the gene matches: 13. The CDR3 consists of 16 residues. The V gene's germline CDR1 is SGHTA and CDR2 FQGNSA. This chain's CDR3 is CASRERGGGAGETQYF. The CDR3 DNA is TGTGCCAGCAGGGAGAGGGGCGGGGGGGCAGGGGAGACCCAGTACTTC.

This clonotype was found a few times. The CDR3 loop reads CASSQFKGVNTEAFF. CDR3 nucleotides: TGTGCCAGCAGCCAATTCAAGGGGGTGAACACTGAAGCTTTCTTT. The chain carries TRBV7-2 and TRBJ1-1; D possibly corresponds to TRBD1 (6 bases). The CDR3 runs 15 residues. V lost 5 bases, J lost 0 bases, and 13 bases lay in between. Per germline, CDR1 SGHTA and CDR2 FQGNSA.

Only a few counts were recorded for this clonotype. The gene calls are TRBV5-1 and TRBJ2-2, with 7 bases matching TRBD1. Germline CDR1 and CDR2: SGHRS and YFSETQ. J was trimmed by 1 base and V by 2 bases; bases with no gene match: 2. The CDR3 length is 15 residues. The CDR3 reads CASSLWTGNTGELFF. The CDR3 DNA reads TGCGCCAGCAGCTTATGGACAGGGAACACCGGGGAGCTGTTTTTT.

This clonotype was detected only a few times. CDR3 residues: CASSLSLGGRLRSYEQYV. DNA of the CDR3: TGTGCCAGCAGCCTGAGCCTCGGAGGCAGGCTACGATCCTACGAGCAGTACGTC. This sequence joins TRBV11-2 and TRBJ2-7, with D maybe TRBD2 (5 bases). Germline assignment: CDR1 SGHAT and CDR2 FQNNGV. The CDR3 runs to 18 residues. V lost 5 bases and J 1 base, leaving 24 bases between the germline ends.

The table lists this clonotype with many counts. The chain has TRBV6-1 and TRBJ2-7, with D perhaps TRBD2 (6 bases). CDR1 is MNHNS, CDR2 SASEGT, per germline. The CDR3 length is 15 residues. V lost 6 bases to trimming and J lost 0 bases, with 15 bases between them. CDR3 coding DNA: TGTGCCAGCAGCGAGTATAGCGGAAGCTCCTACGAGCAGTACTTC. Its protein product is CASSEYSGSSYEQYF.

CDR3 protein: CASSLKQNYGYTF. The CDR3 nucleotides read TGTGCCAGCAGCTTGAAACAGAACTATGGCTACACCTTC. V usage is TRBV5-6 and J usage is TRBJ1-2; no definite D call. Germline values: CDR1 SGHDT, CDR2 YYEEEE. The CDR3 is 13 amino acids. With 1 base removed from V and 2 bases from J, the gap between germline ends came to 6 bases.

The chain uses TRBV7-8 and TRBJ1-1; possible D gene TRBD1, 6 bases. V was shortened by 5 bases and J by 0 bases, with 19 bases between the two germline ends. Per germline, CDR1 SGHVS and CDR2 FQNEAQ. The CDR3 spans 17 residues. This CDR3 is CASSLRDKVILNTEAFF. The DNA of the CDR3 is TGTGCCAGCAGCCTAAGGGACAAGGTAATTCTGAACACTGAAGCTTTCTTT.

On this clonotype: A read error may account for a junction end that differs from germline. The rearrangement links TRBV3-1 to TRBJ2-7, with TRBD2 matching over 13 bases. Germline-derived CDR1 and CDR2 are LGHDT and YNNKEL (reference sequence). The CDR3 has 16 residues. As DNA, the CDR3 is TGTGGCAGCAGCCAAGGACTAGCGGGGGTGGGCGGCGAGCAGTACTTC. Translated, it gives CGSSQGLAGVGGEQYF.

This clonotype was counted at least ten times. The chain recombines TRBV6-5 with TRBJ1-1; D uncertain. V lost 2 bases and J 8 bases, leaving 15 bases between the germline ends. This CDR3 has 14 amino acids. Germline V CDR1 and CDR2: MNHEY, SVGAGI. The CDR3 DNA reads TGTGCCAGCAGTTACGTCAGATCGGACCTCGAAGCTTTCTTT. Protein sequence: CASSYVRSDLEAFF.

This clonotype has ten or more counts. V is TRBV7-8 and J is TRBJ2-3; maybe TRBD2 (6 bases). Germline loops: CDR1 SGHVS, CDR2 FQNEAQ. V lost 6 bases and J 4 bases, leaving 11 bases between the germline ends. There are 13 residues in the CDR3. CDR3 region: CASSFRESDTQYF. The CDR3 nucleotides are TGTGCCAGCAGTTTCCGGGAGTCAGATACGCAGTATTTT.

This clonotype was observed a handful of times. The CDR3, as DNA: TGTGCCAGCAGCCCCGGGACTAGCACACTAAGGGAGCTGTTTTTT. The encoded protein is CASSPGTSTLRELFF. The chain uses TRBV12-3 or TRBV12-4 and TRBJ2-2, with 9 bases identical to TRBD2. The CDR3 sequence is 15 residues long. The V and J ends lost 6 bases and 9 bases, in that order; junction bases with no gene match: 11.

Only a few counts were recorded for this clonotype. This chain connects TRBV10-2 to TRBJ2-3; 9 bases match TRBD2. The germline V gene has CDR1 WSHSY and CDR2 SAAADI. V gave up 0 bases and J gave up 5 bases; unmatched junction bases: 9. This CDR3 is 17 amino acids long. The chain's CDR3 is CASSESKRGGERDTQYF. CDR3 in DNA: TGCGCCAGCAGTGAGTCGAAGCGCGGGGGGGAGAGAGATACGCAGTATTTT.

A few counts support this clonotype. The CDR3 is CASSHGASGVREQFF. CDR3 bases: TGTGCCAGCAGCCACGGGGCTAGCGGGGTTCGAGAGCAGTTCTTC. The chain is built from TRBV3-1 and TRBJ2-1, with 9 nucleotides matching TRBD2. With V trimmed by 3 bases and J by 10 bases, 10 bases remained unmatched. CDR3 length: 15 amino acids. Germline-derived CDR1 and CDR2 are LGHDT and YNNKEL (reference sequence).

This clonotype was detected only a few times. The chain couples TRBV5-8 to TRBJ1-2, with a weak D call TRBD1 (6 bases). The CDR3 consists of 12 residues. CDR1 and CDR2 (germline): SGHTS, YDEGEE. V was cut by 3 bases and J by 8 bases, with 11 bases left in between. CDR3 sequence: CASSYREGGYTF. The DNA for the CDR3 is TGTGCCAGCAGCTACAGGGAGGGAGGCTACACCTTC.

This clonotype was detected ten times or more. This chain connects TRBV28 to TRBJ2-3; unclear D gene. Germline CDR1 MDHEN, CDR2 SYDVKM. Trimming cost V 6 bases and J 3 bases, with 10 bases left between them. The CDR3 contains 13 residues. The CDR3 is CASSPPVTDTQYF. CDR3 sequence (DNA): TGTGCCAGCAGCCCCCCTGTGACAGATACGCAGTATTTT.

Ten or more counts support this clonotype. V usage is TRBV19 and J usage is TRBJ2-1; 8 nucleotides align to TRBD2. This CDR3 spans 15 amino acids. Germline values: CDR1 LNHDA, CDR2 SQIVND (reference sequence). V shed 2 bases and J 5 bases; nucleotides not matched to a gene: 5. For the CDR3, the DNA is TGTGCCAGTAGTATACCGGGACTAGGCCACAATGAGCAGTTCTTC. Residues: CASSIPGLGHNEQFF.

The sample holds many counts of this clonotype. The rearrangement joins TRBV5-1 to TRBJ2-5, with 8 bases aligning to TRBD1. The CDR3 spans 16 residues. Germline V gene data show CDR1 as SGHRS and CDR2 as YFSETQ. The ends lost 4 bases at V and 5 bases at J; junction bases unmatched: 13. CDR3 amino acids: CASSGIRDRRRETQYF. The CDR3 bases are TGCGCCAGCAGCGGTATAAGGGACAGGCGGCGGGAGACCCAGTACTTC.

The table lists this clonotype with many counts. V gene TRBV7-8 combines with J gene TRBJ2-1; the D call may be TRBD1 or TRBD2 (6 bases each). Germline V lookup: CDR1 SGHVS, CDR2 FQNEAQ. The CDR3 sequence is 17 residues long. V shed 1 base and J shed 3 bases, with 16 bases lying between them. The CDR3 region has the DNA TGTGCCAGCAGCTTAGGGGGACCGGGGGCCAGCTACAATGAGCAGTTCTTC. It specifies CASSLGGPGASYNEQFF.

The J gene is TRBJ1-1, the V gene TRBV19; the D is unclear. The V and J ends lost 6 bases and 0 bases respectively, with 8 bases between them. This CDR3 spans 13 amino acids. Per the germline V gene, CDR1 is LNHDA and CDR2 is SQIVND (reference sequence). This chain's CDR3 is CASRYSLNTEAFF. The CDR3 DNA is TGTGCCAGTAGGTACAGCTTGAACACTGAAGCTTTCTTT.

This chain links TRBV12-3 or TRBV12-4 with TRBJ1-2; 7 nucleotides match TRBD1. The CDR3 is 17 amino acids. Trimming at V came to 2 bases and at J to 4 bases, leaving 13 bases not matched to a gene. CDR3 sequence: CASSLRDRAFSLYGYTF. As DNA, the CDR3 is TGTGCCAGCAGTTTACGGGACAGAGCATTCTCCCTCTATGGCTACACCTTC.

This clonotype was seen many times. The V gene is TRBV27, the J gene TRBJ2-7; tentative D call: TRBD1 (6 bases). Per the germline V gene, CDR1 is MNHEY and CDR2 is SMNVEV (reference sequence). The V and J ends lost 6 bases and 3 bases respectively, with 21 bases between them. CDR3 length: 16 residues. CDR3: CASRTGRNRDLYEQYF. The CDR3 DNA sequence: TGTGCCAGCAGAACTGGCCGGAACAGGGATCTCTACGAGCAGTACTTC.

This clonotype turned up a few times. The chain couples TRBV7-2 to TRBJ2-5, with 12 bases lining up with TRBD2. V dropped 5 bases and J dropped 9; count of bases not matched to a gene: 13. CDR1 is SGHTA and CDR2 is FQGNSA in the germline V gene. The CDR3 consists of 16 residues. The CDR3 is CASSPSRTSGVEAQYF. In DNA form, the CDR3 reads TGTGCCAGCAGCCCAAGTCGGACTAGCGGGGTTGAGGCCCAGTACTTC.

The table lists this clonotype with many counts. The V and J genes are TRBV7-2 and TRBJ2-5; TRBD2 might be the D (5 bases). V was clipped by 4 bases and J by 5 bases, with 14 bases between them. Germline CDR1 reads SGHTA; CDR2 reads FQGNSA. The CDR3 sequence is 14 residues long. In DNA, the CDR3 is TGTGCCAGCAGCTCTTACGGCCGGAGGGAGACCCAGTACTTC. This codes for CASSSYGRRETQYF.

This clonotype occurred many times. The V gene is TRBV12-3 or TRBV12-4, the J gene TRBJ2-2, with TRBD2 matching 11 bases. V trimming: 6 bases; J trimming: 5 bases; junction bases outside the gene matches: 8. The CDR3 is 16 amino acids. This chain's CDR3 is CASSRLAGGKTGELFF. In DNA, the CDR3 is TGTGCCAGCAGCCGGTTAGCGGGGGGGAAAACCGGGGAGCTGTTTTTT.

This clonotype was seen repeatedly, ten times or more. The V call is TRBV27, the J call TRBJ1-6; D unresolved. CDR3 length: 15 residues. The V gene's germline CDR1 is MNHEY and CDR2 SMNVEV (reference sequence). Trimming took off 2 bases at V and 3 bases at J, with 8 bases between the two ends. The CDR3 DNA reads TGTGCCAGCAGTTTAAGGACGGTCTATAATTCACCCCTCCACTTT. Translated: CASSLRTVYNSPLHF.

The genes are TRBV5-1 and TRBJ2-1; TRBD2 matches at 8 bases. The CDR3 has 14 residues. Germline V gives CDR1 SGHRS, CDR2 YFSETQ. V was clipped by 0 bases and J by 8 bases; unmatched bases: 4. CDR3 protein: CASSLAGGAYEQFF. The DNA of the CDR3 is TGCGCCAGCAGCTTGGCCGGGGGGGCCTATGAGCAGTTCTTC.

The V and J genes are TRBV27 and TRBJ2-6; perhaps D is TRBD1 or TRBD2 (5 bases each). Trimming stripped 4 bases from V and 0 bases from J, with 22 bases between. This CDR3 comprises 20 residues. Germline CDR1 reads MNHEY; CDR2 reads SMNVEV (reference sequence). CDR3 in DNA: TGTGCCAGCAGTTCCGCTACGGGACCCCTATCCCCCTCTGGGGCCAACGTCCTGACTTTC. This codes for CASSSATGPLSPSGANVLTF.